This note documents a single TCR beta chain sequence. The antigen it recognizes is unknown. Per-nucleotide qualities are absent, and no much larger clonotype sits a single base away. The data stem from a study of cytomegalovirus exposure and HLA in healthy donors (dated by TCRdb to between 2016 and 2019). For context, the study as a whole: In an earlier analysis of approximately 640 of the donors, 276 Gb of sequence data and 120 million or so unique TCR beta sequences from 180 million or so T cells were reported. An early release that covered fewer than 750 HLA-typed donors contained approximately 300 gigabases of sequencing data and some 87 million unique TCR sequences. Of the 300 to 400 genotyped donors, about 80% fell in the genetic ancestry cluster associated with self-reported Caucasian donors. The study aimed to test whether cataloging public T cell receptors could reveal signatures of past pathogen exposure. The study used immunosequencing to profile the T cell repertoires of approximately 640 subjects and linked those repertoires to cytomegalovirus serostatus. Besides the first cohort of under 700 subjects, a separate validation cohort made up of over 100 different subjects was used. To predict cytomegalovirus infection status, the study combined high-throughput TCR immunosequencing, statistical association of individual TCRs with disease status, and machine learning. A later analysis re-examined previously published TCR beta repertoires from 500 to 700 donors and added high-resolution HLA genotyping to investigate patterns of TCR occurrence. In the later analysis, no new phenotypic data were used to find candidate immune exposures; instead, reliance was placed on TCR beta sequences and their occurrence across donors. An earlier analysis of around 640 of the donors used high-throughput TCR beta sequencing to judge whether each TCR beta V gene segment behaved as functional or pseudogenic. Alongside the repertoire data, information on donor age, sex, ethnicity and CMV serostatus was compiled. Genome-wide SNP genotypes for about 65% of the roughly 670 donors were used in a later genetic analysis, which treated that subset as a discovery cohort. All discovery cohort repertoires had been generated on a single sequencing platform. Both class I and class II loci were covered by HLA typing, at four-digit resolution. The number of typed donors differed by locus: roughly 620-640 for A, B, C, DRB1 and DQB1; approximately 520 for DQA1; around 580 for DPA1; and approximately 450 for DPB1. Several DR-DQ haplotypes were handled as single units for association and clustering because linkage in the cohort was strong. Across around 400 genotyped donors of the cohort, an average of 235,054 unique TCR beta nucleotide sequences per donor were sequenced, and approximately 17% of those sequences were non-productive.

Overall results and qualifications from the work: A further reported finding was that TCR beta sequences accurately predicted the HLA-A and HLA-B alleles for most subjects in the first cohort. In a later analysis, several top co-occurrence clusters were reported to appear linked to parvovirus B19, influenza, CMV and Epstein-Barr virus. Roughly uniform sequencing depth across donors was assumed in presence/absence analyses, although this assumption may not hold. Strong co-occurrence of HLA alleles, especially DR and DQ, made assigning TCR associations to individual alleles difficult. Specific HLA alleles were associated with 15,000 to 20,000 TCR beta sequences at a false discovery rate of 0.05 in a later analysis. Because some donors lacked HLA typing at each locus, the association tests relied only on the typed subset. Compared with equally common non-associated chains, HLA-associated TCR beta chains in a later analysis were more clonally expanded and had lower generation probabilities. A cluster of highly shared sequence variants was judged likely to represent a technical artifact of the sequencing pipeline. The study gave a list of over 150 TCR beta chains associated with cytomegalovirus. V-gene and J-gene trimming of TCR beta chains was associated with a missense DCLRE1C variant in a later genetic analysis, and the association was replicated in an independent cohort. In both the original and validation cohorts, the classifier was reported to diagnose cytomegalovirus status with high specificity and sensitivity. CMV serostatus was the only immune exposure information available for the cohort. Three of the identified cytomegalovirus-associated TCR beta chains were confirmed in vitro to be specific for cytomegalovirus antigens. Linkage disequilibrium might explain the correlated functional status among segregating V segments, but an unknown experimental factor could not be ruled out. In a later genetic analysis, fewer N-insertions in productive TCRs were reported among donors in an Asian-associated ancestry cluster than the roughly 640-donor mean. The 87-base-pair reads could not distinguish some IMGT-functional V segments, including TRBV6-2 and TRBV6-3, so those segments were excluded. Broadly in line with IMGT annotations, most TCR beta V segments showed up in productive rearrangements about 90% or about 30% of the time in an earlier analysis of 587 of the donors. It was suggested by the authors that the approach could potentially be generalized to other disease states and immunological phenotypes. This cohort had only TCR beta chains sequenced, and the lack of alpha or paired-chain data limited which features could be detected. A later analysis found that most CMV-associated TCR beta chains appeared HLA-restricted, with HLA associations seemingly driven largely by CMV exposure. According to a later analysis, TCR association rates differed among HLA loci, with DRB1 alleles showing the most associated TCRs and HLA-C alleles showing the fewest. Because counts were too low, about 18 rarely observed V segments, including chromosome 9 orphons, were excluded from the earlier analysis of under 650 of the donors. Most TCR sequences were seen in very few donors, while some public TCRs were found in many individuals.

V gives up 0 bases and J gives up 3 bases, and the segment between their germline ends measures 12 bases. Sequences ENHRY (CDR1) and SYGVKD (CDR2) are obtained from the germline V gene. Measured from the cysteine to the phenylalanine, the CDR3 is 15 residues long. CDR3 DNA only is kept here, 45 bases in frame from base 1. In total, approximately 700 healthy bone marrow donors made up the cohort. At the time of sampling, every cohort member was nominally healthy, though immune exposures that went unrecorded were likely present. The donor tested CMV seronegative, placing the donor among the approximately 400 seronegative members of the cohort. Every donor gave a peripheral blood sample, and the peripheral blood mononuclear cells from that sample were used for TCR beta sequencing. Genomic DNA was extracted from the blood cell samples with the Qiagen DNeasy Blood Extraction Kit. The library came from the immunoSEQ multiplex PCR assay. For the multiplex PCR, a mixture combining 60 forward primers for TCR Vbeta segments and 13 reverse primers for TCR Jbeta segments was used. The CDR3 region of rearranged TCR beta genes was amplified from genomic DNA by a multiplex PCR assay. The Illumina HiSeq System was used to sequence the amplified TCR beta libraries as 87-base-pair reads. The study's own analysis went as follows. A later analysis tallied roughly 78 million unique TCR beta chains across the 666 repertoires, and approximately 12 million of those chains were shared by two or more donors. Raw reads were error-corrected and collapsed into unique sequences by a nearest-neighbor algorithm in which closely related sequences were merged to remove PCR and sequencing errors. Alignment of CDR3 sequences to IMGT reference sequences was used to assign V, D and J gene segments. For a sequence to be retained, at least a six-nucleotide match to both a V gene segment and a J gene segment was required. A rearrangement counted as productive if the CDR3 had no stop codons and remained in frame with V and J, and every other rearrangement counted as non-productive. Following IMGT convention, CDR3 was defined as the stretch from the second conserved V-encoded cysteine up to the conserved J-encoded phenylalanine. In an earlier analysis of 587 of the donors, sequences lacking an unambiguous match to a single V gene segment were excluded. In an earlier analysis of approximately 560 of the donors, a V segment was called functional when productive rearrangements were above 56.7%, and segregating when the standard deviation between donors exceeded 5%. A statistical classification framework was built for diagnosing cytomegalovirus status from the catalog of TCR beta chain sequences. In a later analysis, TCR nucleotide sequences were compared against IMGT/GENE-DB human TR gene sequences so that V and J genes could be assigned. Using the TCRdist pipeline, a later analysis assigned CDR3 sequences along with most-parsimonious VDJ recombination scenarios. In a later analysis, each TCR beta chain was defined by its CDR3 amino acid sequence together with its V-gene family, and reads lacking a unique V-gene family were excluded. To address suspected cross-contamination and a sequencing artifact, a later analysis removed 450 to 700 highly shared, low-generation-probability nucleotide sequences. In a later analysis, a clonal expansion index for each public chain was calculated from normalized within-repertoire ranks of inferred template counts. In a later analysis, generation probabilities were computed with a VDJ recombination model fitted to out-of-frame rearrangements, and the resulting probabilities were checked against IGoR. A later analysis scored TCR-TCR, TCR-HLA and TCR-CMV co-occurrence with hypergeometric tests, applying a repertoire-size bias correction to TCR pairs. A later analysis estimated false discovery rates by permuting HLA or CMV assignments 20 times. In a later analysis, co-occurring TCRs were grouped with DBSCAN, and TCRdist sequence similarity was added when clustering was performed within HLA-allele-positive subsets. For co-occurrence clustering, repertoires with fewer than 30,000 or more than 120,000 public chains were excluded, along with five repertoires with anomalous nucleotide sharing. The immuneACCESS repertoire file appears here via TCRdb, limited to in-frame rearrangements. These files lack a portion of the clones; in checked studies, under half of the deficit traces to unresolved V genes, and the cause of the others is not known. The V and J calls and the clone size are those of that table, but D and trimming were determined from the DNA. This sample is represented by 100,000 to 150,000 clones; 80% of them were singletons. More than 1% of the sample comes from the top ten.

The chain joins TRBV10-3 to TRBJ2-7; the D gene is possibly TRBD1, with 6 bases matching. This receptor was identified in a female donor in good health and CMV-seronegative. Sequencing input: PBMCs. Here is the DNA: TGTGCCATCAGTGAGTCTCGAGAAGGGGGCTACGAGCAGTACTTC. Its product reads: CAISESREGGYEQYF.